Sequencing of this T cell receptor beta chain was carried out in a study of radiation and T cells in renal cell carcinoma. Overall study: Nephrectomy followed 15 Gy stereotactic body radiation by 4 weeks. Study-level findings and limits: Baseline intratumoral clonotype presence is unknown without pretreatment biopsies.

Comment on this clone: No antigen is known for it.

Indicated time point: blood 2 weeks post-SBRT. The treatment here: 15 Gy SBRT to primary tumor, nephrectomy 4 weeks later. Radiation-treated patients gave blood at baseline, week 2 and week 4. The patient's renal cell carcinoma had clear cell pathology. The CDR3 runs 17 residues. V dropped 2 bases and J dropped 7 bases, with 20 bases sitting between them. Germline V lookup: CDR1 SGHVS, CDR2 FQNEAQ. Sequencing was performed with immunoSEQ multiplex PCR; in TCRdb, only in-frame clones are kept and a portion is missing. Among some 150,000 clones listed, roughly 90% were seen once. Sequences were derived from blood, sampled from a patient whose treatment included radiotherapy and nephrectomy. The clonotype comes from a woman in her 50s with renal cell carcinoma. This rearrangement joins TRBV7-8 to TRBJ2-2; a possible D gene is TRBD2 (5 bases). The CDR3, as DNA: TGTGCCAGCAGCTTACTGAGTTGGCTAGCAAAAAGCGGGGAGCTGTTTTTT. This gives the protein CASSLLSWLAKSGELFF. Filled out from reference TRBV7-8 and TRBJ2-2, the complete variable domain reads GAGVSQSPRYKVAKRGQDVALRCDPISGHVSLFWYQQALGQGPEFLTYFQNEAQLDKSGLPSDRFFAERPEGSVSTLKIQRTQQEDSAVYLCASSLLSWLAKSGELFFGEGSRLTVL.